This T cell receptor (beta chain) was recovered during a study of post-analysis software for immune sequencing data. Overall study context: Recorded disease courses covered relapsing-remitting, secondary progressive and progressive-relapsing multiple sclerosis. Some patients had no subtype annotation. Regarding the study as a whole: Multiple sclerosis patients had significantly lower normalized Chao1 diversity than controls. Four to six TRBV segments were more frequent in patients than controls; TRBV5-6, TRBV5-1 and TRBV20-1 belonged to this group. Those samples that were prepared in the same batch co-clustered strongly by F measure.

Presence of unique molecular identifiers characterized the TCR beta cDNA libraries. Between about 1 and 11 million T cells gave rise to around 500,000 cDNA molecules. TCRdb re-analysed the PCR reads in MiXCR, keeping a single row per CDR3 protein. The table has a few hundred thousand distinct CDR3 sequences, around 40% seen once. This clonotype was recorded once. Antigen: not known. CDR1 is SGHTA, CDR2 FQGNSA, per germline. The ends were cut back, 5 bases at V and 2 bases at J, with 15 bases in the middle. The CDR3 consists of 15 residues. The clonotype comes from a girl aged 5 to 17 with multiple sclerosis. Sequencing used blood. The V gene is TRBV7-2, the J gene TRBJ2-5, with D uncertain. CDR3 in DNA: TGTGCCAGCAGCCCGGTGTGGGAAAATCAAGAGACCCAGTACTTC. Translated, it gives CASSPVWENQETQYF.